The 32 T cell receptor beta chains given below trace back to one sample, sequenced in a study of blood T cells in healthy people across ages. It was with a sample-barcoded 5' primer and a J-beta primer mix that a second PCR of roughly 7 to 12 cycles was run. TCRdb re-derived calls from the 5' RACE reads in MiXCR, one entry per CDR3 protein. This sample has 1.5 million or so distinct CDR3 sequences, with about 40% found just once. Source material: blood. The receptor source for this set is a woman younger than 30 in good health.

This sequence joins TRBV5-1 and TRBJ2-5; possibly TRBD1 or TRBD2 for D (5 bases each). Per the germline V gene, CDR1 is SGHRS and CDR2 is YFSETQ. The V and J ends lost 0 bases and 5 bases respectively, with 14 bases between them. The CDR3 length is 15 residues. CDR3 sequence (DNA): TGCGCCAGCAGCTTGGGGGGCCCGGGACCTGAGACCCAGTACTTC. Its translation: CASSLGGPGPETQYF.

In its sample, this clonotype was seen a few times. The gene calls are TRBV27 and TRBJ1-3; D possibly corresponds to TRBD1 (6 bases). Trimming took 5 bases from V and 4 from J, leaving 9 bases between them. Germline V gene lookup returns CDR1 MNHEY and CDR2 SMNVEV (reference sequence). There are 13 residues in the CDR3. The CDR3 bases are TGTGCCAGCAGTGGGACAAACGGAAACACCATATATTTT. Translation gives CASSGTNGNTIYF.

The chain joins TRBV5-1 to TRBJ2-1; no reliable D call. Trimming cost V 2 bases and J 0 bases, with 15 bases left between them. The CDR3 is 17 amino acids. Per the germline V gene, CDR1 is SGHRS and CDR2 is YFSETQ. The CDR3 nucleotides are TGCGCCAGCAGCTTCACGACGCAGGATAGCTCCTACAATGAGCAGTTCTTC. Encoded protein: CASSFTTQDSSYNEQFF.

The DNA for the CDR3 is TGTGCCAGCCCCGCAGAGAGGACAGGGTTCGGTGATGGCTACACCTTC. This sequence encodes CASPAERTGFGDGYTF. The chain links TRBV2 to TRBJ1-2; 8 nucleotides match TRBD1. J lost 6 bases, V lost 8 bases, and 17 bases had no gene match. The length of the CDR3 is 16 residues. Germline loops: CDR1 SNHLY, CDR2 FYNNEI.

This clonotype was detected only a few times. The genes are TRBV27 and TRBJ2-7, with 7 bases matching TRBD2. The CDR3 totals 15 residues. J was trimmed by 3 bases and V by 6 bases; bases with no gene match: 11. Germline CDR1 and CDR2: MNHEY and SMNVEV (reference sequence). The CDR3, as DNA: TGTGCCAGCAGACTGATCGCTAGCGGTTACTACGAGCAGTACTTC. It translates to CASRLIASGYYEQYF.

This clonotype was picked up a small number of times. This chain uses TRBV18 with TRBJ2-5; perhaps TRBD1 as D (6 bases). The CDR3 length is 16 residues. Germline CDR1 reads KGHSH; CDR2 reads LQKENI. Deletions cut 0 bases from V and 0 bases from J, with 11 bases between. The CDR3 reads CASSPPTGTYQETQYF. CDR3 nucleotide sequence: TGTGCCAGCTCACCACCAACAGGGACGTACCAAGAGACCCAGTACTTC.

This clonotype turned up a few times. This sequence joins TRBV28 and TRBJ2-1, with TRBD2 identical over 7 bases. J was trimmed by 7 bases and V by 6 bases; bases with no gene match: 6. The CDR3 extends over 13 amino acids. In germline, CDR1 is MDHEN, CDR2 SYDVKM. The CDR3 is CASRDGTTNEQFF. DNA of the CDR3: TGTGCCAGCAGGGACGGGACTACAAATGAGCAGTTCTTC.

The genes are TRBV20-1 and TRBJ2-7; TRBD2 might be the D (6 bases). CDR3 size: 11 residues. Germline V gene sequence: CDR1 DFQATT, CDR2 SNEGSKA (reference sequence). V lost 2 bases and J lost 7, with 9 bases in between. The DNA for the CDR3 is TGCAGTGCTAGACTAGCGAGGGAGCAGTACTTC. It codes for CSARLAREQYF.

The DNA for the CDR3 is TGCGCCAGCAGCCAGAGGCTAGCGGGGCAGAAGGATACGCAGTATTTT. This translates into CASSQRLAGQKDTQYF. This chain joins TRBV4-1 and TRBJ2-3, with 9 bases matching TRBD2. The CDR3 has 16 residues. The germline V gene has CDR1 MGHRA and CDR2 YSYEKL. Trimming cost V 3 bases and J 6 bases; bases outside gene matches: 10.

This chain links TRBV6-1 with TRBJ1-5; D uncertain. This CDR3 is 14 amino acids long. Germline CDR1 MNHNS, CDR2 SASEGT. V was pared by 3 bases and J by 2 bases, with 8 bases between. CDR3 DNA sequence: TGTGCCAGCAGTGAGAGGAGGGGCAATCAGCCCCAGCATTTT. It encodes CASSERRGNQPQHF.

This chain links TRBV4-1 with TRBJ1-1; TRBD1 agrees at 10 bases. Germline loops: CDR1 MGHRA, CDR2 YSYEKL. Trimming removed 1 base from V and 0 bases from J; junction bases left unmatched: 8. This CDR3 region has 18 residues. CDR3 DNA: TGCGCCAGCAGCCAAGTAGGGGGACAGGGGAGGATGAACACTGAAGCTTTCTTT. Translated: CASSQVGGQGRMNTEAFF.

This clonotype was counted at least ten times. This sequence joins TRBV7-2 and TRBJ2-4; 8 nucleotides match TRBD2. The CDR3 consists of 15 residues. Germline loops: CDR1 SGHTA, CDR2 FQGNSA. J was trimmed by 8 bases and V by 4 bases; bases with no gene match: 10. The CDR3 DNA reads TGTGCCAGCAGCTCCGCCGGGACTAGTGTCGACATTCAGTACTTC. It encodes CASSSAGTSVDIQYF. Using reference TRBV7-2 and TRBJ2-4 for the parts outside the CDR3, the full variable domain is GAGVSQSPSNKVTEKGKDVELRCDPISGHTALYWYRQSLGQGLEFLIYFQGNSAPDKSGLPSDRFSAERTGGSVSTLTIQRTQQEDSAVYLCASSSAGTSVDIQYFGAGTRLSVL.

The CDR3 protein is CASSLGPSSIEQYF. For the CDR3, the DNA is TGTGCCAGCAGCTTGGGGCCCTCGTCCATAGAGCAGTACTTC. The gene calls are TRBV7-2 and TRBJ2-4; tentatively, D is TRBD1 (5 bases). The CDR3 runs to 14 residues. V was cut by 3 bases and J by 13 bases, with 19 bases left in between. Germline V gene data show CDR1 as SGHTA and CDR2 as FQGNSA.

V gene TRBV5-6 combines with J gene TRBJ1-6; D is possibly TRBD1 (6 bases). Germline lookup yields CDR1 SGHDT and CDR2 YYEEEE. The CDR3 spans 18 residues. V lost 4 bases, J lost 5 bases, and 22 bases lay in between. The CDR3: CASSGGGGWTPNNSPLHF. CDR3 bases: TGTGCCAGCAGCGGGGGCGGGGGTTGGACCCCAAATAATTCACCCCTCCACTTT.

The sample holds a few counts of this clonotype. This chain joins TRBV6-6 and TRBJ1-1; D is unresolved. From germline, CDR1 is MNHNY and CDR2 SVGAGI (reference sequence). The V gene lost 8 bases and the J gene lost 0 bases, with 7 bases spanning the gap. The CDR3 is made up of 12 amino acids. The CDR3 coding sequence is TGTGCCAGCGGAGCGCTGAACACTGAAGCTTTCTTT. Protein sequence: CASGALNTEAFF.

The rearrangement joins TRBV10-1 to TRBJ2-3; D remains ambiguous. This CDR3 comprises 16 residues. Trimming cost V 0 bases and J 2 bases, with 12 bases left between them. CDR1 and CDR2 (germline): WNHNN, SYGVQD (reference sequence). This CDR3 is CASSESSRFNTDTQYF. Here the CDR3 DNA reads TGCGCCAGCAGTGAGTCTTCCCGGTTTAACACAGATACGCAGTATTTT.

This clonotype was counted a few times. The chain links TRBV20-1 to TRBJ2-1; 7 nucleotides agree with TRBD2. The germline gives CDR1 DFQATT, CDR2 SNEGSKA (reference sequence). The CDR3 length is 14 residues. J gave up 10 bases and V 2 bases, and 11 bases lay outside the gene matches. The CDR3: CSARKGGPDREQFF. CDR3 bases: TGCAGTGCTAGAAAGGGAGGGCCGGATAGAGAGCAGTTCTTC.

The chain uses TRBV10-3 and TRBJ2-7, with TRBD1 matching 7 bases. Trimming took 2 bases from V and 7 from J; bases not matched to a gene: 8. Germline V CDR1 and CDR2: ENHRY, SYGVKD. The CDR3 is 14 residues long. In DNA form, the CDR3 reads TGTGCCATCAGTGAGAGGGGGCCGGACAATGAGCAGTACTTC. It yields the protein CAISERGPDNEQYF.

V usage is TRBV20-1 and J usage is TRBJ1-5; D call uncertain. Germline V CDR1 and CDR2: DFQATT, SNEGSKA (reference sequence). V gave up 6 bases and J gave up 1 base, with 10 bases separating them. The CDR3 covers 13 residues. The CDR3 sequence: CSASPESNQPQHF. CDR3 nucleotides: TGCAGTGCCTCCCCAGAGAGCAATCAGCCCCAGCATTTT.

V is TRBV10-3 and J is TRBJ2-3; the match to TRBD2 covers 12 bases. The CDR3 runs 15 residues. Germline values: CDR1 ENHRY, CDR2 SYGVKD. Trimming took 7 bases from V and 4 from J; bases not matched to a gene: 6. The CDR3 DNA is TGTGCCATCATGGACCTAGCGGGAGGGGCAGATACGCAGTATTTT. The encoded protein is CAIMDLAGGADTQYF.

This chain links TRBV7-8 with TRBJ2-1; 9 nucleotides align to TRBD2. From germline, CDR1 is SGHVS and CDR2 FQNEAQ. The CDR3 sequence is 15 residues long. Trimming at V came to 5 bases and at J to 3 bases, leaving 5 bases not matched to a gene. The CDR3 nucleotides read TGTGCCAGCAGCGCCAGGACTAGCGTCTACAATGAGCAGTTCTTC. Encoded protein: CASSARTSVYNEQFF.

This clonotype showed up just a few times. V usage is TRBV12-3 or TRBV12-4 and J usage is TRBJ1-5; 7 nucleotides align to TRBD1. The CDR3 is made up of 16 amino acids. Trimming removed 2 bases from V and 2 bases from J; junction bases left unmatched: 6. CDR3 bases: TGTGCCAGCAGTTTATTGGTAGGGGGCGGCAATCAGCCCCAGCATTTT. Protein product: CASSLLVGGGNQPQHF.

The chain recombines TRBV29-1 with TRBJ2-7, with 9 positions matching TRBD2. Germline V CDR1 and CDR2: SQVTM, ANQGSEA. This CDR3 spans 13 amino acids. The V segment lost 7 bases and the J segment 7 bases; nucleotides outside the gene matches: 11. The CDR3 bases are TGCAGCGGGGGGCTAGCGGGATACAATGAGCAGTACTTC. It yields the protein CSGGLAGYNEQYF.

The table lists this clonotype with a few counts. This chain uses TRBV9 with TRBJ2-4; the D gene is possibly TRBD1 (6 bases). The better agreement between TRBJ2-7 and the DNA end casts doubt on the J call. Per the germline V gene, CDR1 is SGDLS and CDR2 is YYNGEE. This CDR3 is built from 15 residues. CDR3 protein: CASSVGQAGANEQYF. The CDR3 DNA reads TGTGCCAGCAGCGTAGGACAGGCTGGTGCGAACGAGCAGTACTTC.

This clonotype was recorded a few times. V is TRBV2 and J is TRBJ2-7, with a weak D call TRBD2 (5 bases). CDR3 size: 15 residues. Trimming pared 6 bases from V and 7 bases from J, leaving 22 bases between. Germline CDR1 and CDR2: SNHLY and FYNNEI. The CDR3 coding sequence is TGTGCCAGCAGCGAGCTGGGAGTCGAACTTGGGGAGCAGTACTTC. Protein product: CASSELGVELGEQYF.

Regarding this clonotype: An end of the junction does not agree with germline; a read error may underlie this. The rearrangement links TRBV7-7 to TRBJ2-3; the match to TRBD2 covers 9 bases. In germline, CDR1 is SSHAT, CDR2 FNYEAQ (reference sequence). The CDR3 runs 14 residues. CDR3 sequence (DNA): TGTGCTAGCAGCTTAGGTACTAGCGGGTCCCCGCAGTATTTT. Translation: CASSLGTSGSPQYF.

This clonotype was counted ten times or more. This chain connects TRBV12-3 or TRBV12-4 to TRBJ2-1; 9 nucleotides agree with TRBD1. This CDR3 has 13 amino acids. The CDR3 loop is CASGSGTGNEQFF. The DNA of the CDR3 is TGTGCTAGCGGAAGCGGGACAGGGAATGAGCAGTTCTTC.

The CDR3 coding sequence is TGCGCCAGCAGTGCGTTACAGGGGAAAGTATCGGTCACTGAAGCTTTCTTT. The encoded protein is CASSALQGKVSVTEAFF. The V call is TRBV10-2, the J call TRBJ1-1; 7 nucleotides match TRBD1. Germline-derived CDR1 and CDR2 are WSHSY and SAAADI. The V gene end was trimmed by 4 bases and the J gene end by 4 bases; junction bases not matched to a gene: 15. The CDR3 totals 17 residues.

The rearrangement links TRBV24-1 to TRBJ2-3, with D perhaps assigned TRBD1 or TRBD2 (5 bases each). Trimming pared 2 bases from V and 2 bases from J, leaving 13 bases between. The CDR3 is made up of 16 amino acids. Germline-derived CDR1 and CDR2 are KGHDR and SFDVKD. CDR3 coding DNA: TGTGCCACCAGTGATTCGAAACGAGGGGCCACAGATACGCAGTATTTT. Its translation is CATSDSKRGATDTQYF.

The gene calls are TRBV2 and TRBJ1-2; no clear D gene. The CDR3 has 14 residues. Between the trimmed V and J ends, which lost 3 bases and 3 bases, there was a span of 11 bases. CDR1 and CDR2 from the germline V gene are SNHLY and FYNNEI. The CDR3: CASSDRLLDYGYTF. Here the CDR3 DNA reads TGTGCCAGCAGTGATCGGCTGTTGGACTATGGCTACACCTTC.

The rearrangement joins TRBV7-9 to TRBJ2-3; 10 nucleotides agree with TRBD2. The germline V gene encodes CDR1 SEHNR and CDR2 FQNEAQ (reference sequence). The CDR3 runs 15 residues. V was pared by 7 bases and J by 4 bases, with 8 bases of the junction left unmatched. The DNA for the CDR3 is TGTGCCAGCATATGGAGCGGGGGGGCGGCAGATACGCAGTATTTT. Translating it yields CASIWSGGAADTQYF.

In this sample, this clonotype turned up a few times. The gene calls are TRBV2 and TRBJ2-1; TRBD2 agrees at 10 bases. This CDR3 contains 14 residues. V was pared by 6 bases and J by 8 bases, with 7 bases of the junction left unmatched. The germline V gene encodes CDR1 SNHLY and CDR2 FYNNEI. Here the CDR3 DNA reads TGTGCCAGCAGAGAATTCGGGACTAGCGATGAGCAGTTCTTC. Residues: CASREFGTSDEQFF.